The rows below give T cell receptor beta chains drawn from one sample of a study of blood T cell repertoires in COVID-19. TCRdb keeps only in-frame clones here, not all; method: immunoSEQ multiplex PCR. In the table there are about 170,000 clones, 70% to 90% of which are singletons. Specimen: peripheral blood. Every receptor here comes from a man aged 45-60 years who had recovered from COVID-19. Both conserved end residues are part of each CDR3. D genes are given only for firm matches. For some rows the clone size is stated as once, few or many, or as a class when expanded; others skip it.

clone_size	v_call	j_call	d_call	cdr3_nt	cdr3_aa
.	TRBV27	TRBJ2-1	.	TGTGCCAGCTCCGGGAGCGTGAACTCCTACAATGAGCAGTTCTTC	CASSGSVNSYNEQFF
.	TRBV16	TRBJ1-2	.	TGTGCCAGCAGCCAAGCAGGCTATGGCTACACCTTC	CASSQAGYGYTF
.	TRBV18	TRBJ2-7	TRBD1	TGTGCCAGCTCACCGGACAGGGACTACGAGCAGTACTTC	CASSPDRDYEQYF
.	TRBV30	TRBJ1-1	.	TGTGCCTGGAGTGTGTCCATGAACACTGAAGCTTTCTTT	CAWSVSMNTEAFF
.	TRBV7-2	TRBJ1-4	.	TGTGCCAGCAGCTTCGCGGGGCAGGGCAATGAAAAACTGTTTTTT	CASSFAGQGNEKLFF
.	TRBV6-4	TRBJ1-5	TRBD1	TGTGCCAGCAGCATGAGGGGACAGGGGAGGAAGCCCCAGCATTTT	CASSMRGQGRKPQHF
.	TRBV4-2	TRBJ2-1	.	TGTGCCAGCAGCCAATATGGGGAGGCCATAGGCAATGAGCAGTTCTTC	CASSQYGEAIGNEQFF
.	TRBV7-2	TRBJ2-5	.	TGTGCCAGCAGCCAAACGCAGACAGTAGGGACCCAGTACTTC	CASSQTQTVGTQYF
.	TRBV7-9	TRBJ1-5	TRBD1	TGTGCCAGCAGCTGGGACAGGGTCAATCAGCCCCAGCATTTT	CASSWDRVNQPQHF
.	TRBV19	TRBJ1-1	.	TGTGCCAGTAGTATAGTTTTAGGGGCCGCGAACACTGAAGCTTTCTTT	CASSIVLGAANTEAFF
.	TRBV24-1	TRBJ2-5	.	TGTGCCACCAGTGATCCCGGGTTAGAGACCCAGTACTTC	CATSDPGLETQYF
.	TRBV7-2	TRBJ1-2	TRBD1	TGTGCCAGCAGTCAAAACATCGGACAGGGGAACTATGGCTACACCTTC	CASSQNIGQGNYGYTF
.	TRBV7-2	TRBJ2-3	TRBD2	TGTGCCAGCAGCCGGGGACTAGCTGGCACAGATACGCAGTATTTT	CASSRGLAGTDTQYF
.	TRBV6-2/TRBV6-3	TRBJ2-1	.	TGTGCCAGCAGTTACAGGGGGAAAAATGAGCAGTTCTTC	CASSYRGKNEQFF
.	TRBV28	TRBJ2-7	TRBD1	TGTGCCACCAAGACAGGGAGCTATTCCGACGAGCAGTACTTC	CATKTGSYSDEQYF
.	TRBV11-2	TRBJ1-4	TRBD1	TGTGCCAGCAGCTTACACCTTGTTCCGGGACAGGGTGAAGAAAAACTGTTTTTT	CASSLHLVPGQGEEKLFF
once	TRBV7-2	TRBJ2-5	TRBD2	TGTGCCAGCAGCTTAGACAACACGGGAGGAGGAGAGACCCAGTACTTC	CASSLDNTGGGETQYF
.	TRBV10-2	TRBJ1-2	.	TGCGCCAGCCACCGGGGGGGCTCGTACTATGGCTACACCTTC	CASHRGGSYYGYTF
once	TRBV30	TRBJ1-5	.	TGTGCCTGGAGTGGGACAGAGAATCAGCCCCAGCATTTT	CAWSGTENQPQHF
.	TRBV19	TRBJ1-5	.	TGTGCCAGTACTATGGTCGGGTCTAGTAGCAATCAGCCCCAGCATTTT	CASTMVGSSSNQPQHF
.	TRBV28	TRBJ1-6	.	TGTGCCAGCAGTTTAGGGGAGGGGATTCTGGGCAGGGGACCGCTCTTCCACTTT	CASSLGEGILGRGPLFHF
once	TRBV6-2/TRBV6-3	TRBJ1-5	TRBD1	TGTGCCAGCAGTGCCGGACAGGTCAGTTTTGTTCAGCCCCAGCATTTT	CASSAGQVSFVQPQHF
.	TRBV6-2/TRBV6-3	TRBJ2-1	TRBD2	TGTGCCAGCAGCCCAACTAGCGGGAGAAAGTTCTTC	CASSPTSGRKFF
.	TRBV6-5	TRBJ1-1	TRBD1	TGTGCCAGCAGTTACATCGGGACAGGGTACACTGAAGCTTTCTTT	CASSYIGTGYTEAFF
.	TRBV7-8	TRBJ2-1	TRBD1	TGTGCCAGCAGCATACGACCGGGACAGGGCCCCTATGAGCAGTTCTTC	CASSIRPGQGPYEQFF
once	TRBV18	TRBJ1-1	TRBD1	TGTGCCAGCTCACCACCGAGGGACAGGGGGCGAAGCACTGAAGCTTTCTTT	CASSPPRDRGRSTEAFF
.	TRBV4-1	TRBJ1-3	.	TGCGCCAGCAGCCAAGATTTCGGGGCGGACAGCTCTGGAAACACCATATATTTT	CASSQDFGADSSGNTIYF
.	TRBV5-4	TRBJ2-7	TRBD1	TGTGCCAGCAGGCCCGGGACAGGGGGGACCTACGAGCAGTACTTC	CASRPGTGGTYEQYF
.	TRBV20-1	TRBJ2-1	TRBD2	TGCAGTGCTAGTCCGGGACTAGCGGGAGGAAATGAGCAGTTCTTC	CSASPGLAGGNEQFF
.	TRBV6-2/TRBV6-3	TRBJ1-1	TRBD1	TGTGCCAGCAGTTCTCCGGGACAGGGGGCTTCTGAAGCTTTCTTT	CASSSPGQGASEAFF
once	TRBV18	TRBJ1-5	.	TGTGCCAGCTCACCACGGCGGGGCGACGAGGGCAATCAGCCCCAGCATTTT	CASSPRRGDEGNQPQHF
.	TRBV6-5	TRBJ2-1	.	TGTGCCAGCAGTTACCCGAGCTCCTACAATGAGCAGTTCTTC	CASSYPSSYNEQFF
.	TRBV12-3/TRBV12-4	TRBJ2-7	TRBD1	TGTGCCAGCAGTGCCTTGACAGGGGGCGAGCAGTACTTC	CASSALTGGEQYF
few	TRBV6-2/TRBV6-3	TRBJ1-2	TRBD1	TGTGCCAGCAGTCCACCGGGACAGGGGAACTATGGCTACACCTTC	CASSPPGQGNYGYTF
.	TRBV10-2	TRBJ2-7	.	TGCGCCAGCAGTATTTGGTCGACAGCCTACGAGCAGTACTTC	CASSIWSTAYEQYF
.	TRBV28	TRBJ1-6	.	TGTGCCAGCACCCTCTCCCAGGGTGGTAATTCACCCCTCCACTTT	CASTLSQGGNSPLHF
.	TRBV5-1	TRBJ2-3	TRBD2	TGCGCCAGCAGCTTGATCGGGGCTAGCGGGGGGGCCGCAGATACGCAGTATTTT	CASSLIGASGGAADTQYF
.	TRBV5-1	TRBJ2-7	TRBD1	TGCGCCAGCAGCTTAGGACAGGGAGATGGCGAGCAGTACTTC	CASSLGQGDGEQYF
.	TRBV5-1	TRBJ2-7	TRBD2	TGCGCCAGCAGCTTGACTAGCGGGGTCTACGAGCAGTACTTC	CASSLTSGVYEQYF
.	TRBV6-5	TRBJ2-7	TRBD1	TGTGCCAGCAGTTACAGCCGACAGGGGATCGAGCAGTACTTC	CASSYSRQGIEQYF
.	TRBV5-1	TRBJ2-5	TRBD2	TGCGCCAGCAGCGGACTAGGGTCCCAAGAGACCCAGTACTTC	CASSGLGSQETQYF
.	TRBV28	TRBJ2-1	TRBD2	TGTGCCAGCAGTGGCGGGGGGGTCTACAATGAGCAGTTCTTC	CASSGGGVYNEQFF
few	TRBV6-5	TRBJ1-4	.	TGTGCCAGCAGTTACAGGGGAGGTGAAAAACTGTTTTTT	CASSYRGGEKLFF
.	TRBV5-1	TRBJ2-7	TRBD2	TGCGCCAGCAGCAGCTTTGACGGGGGGTCCTACGAGCAGTACTTC	CASSSFDGGSYEQYF
few	TRBV7-9	TRBJ1-5	TRBD1	TGTGCCAGCAGCTTGGGGGACAGTACTACACAGCCCCAGCATTTT	CASSLGDSTTQPQHF
.	TRBV9	TRBJ1-2	TRBD1	TGTGCCAGCAGCCGCACGATGGAAAGGGGGCGAAATGGCTACACCTTC	CASSRTMERGRNGYTF
.	TRBV11-2	TRBJ2-1	.	TGTGCCAGCACGACTCGACGCAATGAGCAGTTCTTC	CASTTRRNEQFF
.	TRBV19	TRBJ2-5	.	TGTGCCAGTAGTACACCTAAAGAGACCCAGTACTTC	CASSTPKETQYF
.	TRBV19	TRBJ1-4	.	TGTGCCTCCAGTCGGGGGGCGAACCGCGCTCCAACTAATGAAAAACTGTTTTTT	CASSRGANRAPTNEKLFF